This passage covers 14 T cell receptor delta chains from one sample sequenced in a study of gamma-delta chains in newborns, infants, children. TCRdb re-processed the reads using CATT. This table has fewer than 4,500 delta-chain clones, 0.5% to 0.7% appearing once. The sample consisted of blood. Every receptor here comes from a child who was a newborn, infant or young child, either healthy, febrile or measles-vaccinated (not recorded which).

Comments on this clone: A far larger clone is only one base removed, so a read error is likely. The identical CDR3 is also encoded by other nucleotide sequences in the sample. The CDR3 coding sequence is TGTGCCTGTGACACCGTTGGGGGCCGCCGTTCCTGGGACACCCGACAGATGTTTTTC. It translates to CACDTVGGRRSWDTRQMFF. V is TRDV2 and J is TRDJ3, with D perhaps matching TRDD3 (6 bases). The germline CDR1 and CDR2 sequences are GEAIGNYY and EKD. Trimming left V 0 bases short and J 1 base short, with 15 bases between. The CDR3 length is 19 residues.

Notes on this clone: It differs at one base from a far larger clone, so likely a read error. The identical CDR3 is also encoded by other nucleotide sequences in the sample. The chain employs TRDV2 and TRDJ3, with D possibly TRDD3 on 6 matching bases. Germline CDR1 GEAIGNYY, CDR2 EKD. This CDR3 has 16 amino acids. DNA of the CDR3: TGTGCCTGTGACCGCTGGGGATCCTGGGACACCCGACAGATGTTCTTC. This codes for CACDRWGSWDTRQMFF.

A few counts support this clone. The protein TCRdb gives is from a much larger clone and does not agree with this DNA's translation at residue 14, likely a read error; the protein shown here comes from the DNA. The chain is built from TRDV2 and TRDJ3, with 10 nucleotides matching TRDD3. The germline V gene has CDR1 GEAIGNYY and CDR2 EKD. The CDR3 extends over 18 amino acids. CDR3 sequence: CACDTGGYASWDTQQMFF. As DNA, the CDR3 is TGTGCCTGTGACACCGGGGGATACGCGTCCTGGGACACCCAACAGATGTTTTTC.

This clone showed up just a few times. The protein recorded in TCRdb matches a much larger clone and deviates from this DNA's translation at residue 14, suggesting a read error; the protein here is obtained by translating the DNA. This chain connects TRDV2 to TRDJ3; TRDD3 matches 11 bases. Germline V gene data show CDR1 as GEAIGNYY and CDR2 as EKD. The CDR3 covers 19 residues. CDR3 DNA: TGTGCCTGTGACACTGTACTGGGGGATATATCCTGGGACGCCCGACAGATGTTTTTC. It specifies CACDTVLGDISWDARQMFF.

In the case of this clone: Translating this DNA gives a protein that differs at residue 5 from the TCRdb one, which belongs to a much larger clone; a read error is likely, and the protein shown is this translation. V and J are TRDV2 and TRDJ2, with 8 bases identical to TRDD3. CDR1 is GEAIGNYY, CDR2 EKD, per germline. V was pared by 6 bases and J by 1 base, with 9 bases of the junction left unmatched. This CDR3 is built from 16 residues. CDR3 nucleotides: TGTGCCTGTTCTCCCTACTGGGGGGGTTTGACAGCACAACTCTTCTTT. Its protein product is CACSPYWGGLTAQLFF.

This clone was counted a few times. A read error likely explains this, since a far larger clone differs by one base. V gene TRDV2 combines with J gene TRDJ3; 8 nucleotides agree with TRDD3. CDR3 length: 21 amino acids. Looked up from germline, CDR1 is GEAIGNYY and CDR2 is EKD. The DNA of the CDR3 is TGTGCCTGTGACACCGTACGGGATACGCAGTCAGGCTCCCGGGACACCCGACAGATGTTTTTC. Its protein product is CACDTVRDTQSGSRDTRQMFF.

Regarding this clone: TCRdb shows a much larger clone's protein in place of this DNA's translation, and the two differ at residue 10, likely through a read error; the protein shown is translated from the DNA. The DNA of the CDR3 is TGTGCCTGTGACACCGGGTACGTGAGCGCCTGGGACACCCGACAGATGTTTTTC. It specifies CACDTGYVSAWDTRQMFF. The gene calls are TRDV2 and TRDJ3; D remains unclear. V lost 0 bases and J 2 bases, leaving 13 bases between the germline ends. The CDR3 has 18 residues. Per germline, CDR1 GEAIGNYY and CDR2 EKD.

CDR3 protein: CACDPSYYWGTCSSWDTRQMFF. The CDR3 DNA follows: TGTGCCTGTGACCCATCGTACTACTGGGGGACGTGTAGCTCCTGGGACACCCGACAGATGTTTTTC. This rearrangement joins TRDV2 to TRDJ3, with 9 nucleotides matching TRDD3. Germline V CDR1 and CDR2: GEAIGNYY, EKD. There are 22 residues in the CDR3. The J segment lost 0 bases and the V segment lost 3 bases, leaving 17 bases of the junction unmatched.

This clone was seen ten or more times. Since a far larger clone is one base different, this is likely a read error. The CDR3 nucleotides read TGTGCCTGTGACACCGTACTGGGGGATACCCCCTGGGACACCCGACAGATGTTTTTC. Amino acid sequence: CACDTVLGDTPWDTRQMFF. V gene TRDV2 combines with J gene TRDJ3, with TRDD3 identical over 12 bases. The CDR3 contains 19 residues. The junction had 4 bases not matched to a gene; V was cut back by 0 bases and J by 2 bases. Germline V gene data show CDR1 as GEAIGNYY and CDR2 as EKD.

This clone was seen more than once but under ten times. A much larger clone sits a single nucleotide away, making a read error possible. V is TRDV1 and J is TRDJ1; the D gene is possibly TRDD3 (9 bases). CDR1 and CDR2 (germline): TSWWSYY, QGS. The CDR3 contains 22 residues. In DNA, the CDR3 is TGTTCTCTTGGGGAACCCAGAGGCTTCCTACGGGGATACGAGGCGTACACCGATAAACTCATCTTT. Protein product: CSLGEPRGFLRGYEAYTDKLIF.

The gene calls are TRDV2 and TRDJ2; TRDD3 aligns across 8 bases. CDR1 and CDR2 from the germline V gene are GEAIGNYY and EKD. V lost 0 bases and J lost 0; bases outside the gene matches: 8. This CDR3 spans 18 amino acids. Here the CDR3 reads CACDTLGDAKALTAQLFF. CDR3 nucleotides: TGTGCCTGTGACACCCTGGGGGACGCCAAGGCTTTGACAGCACAACTCTTCTTT.

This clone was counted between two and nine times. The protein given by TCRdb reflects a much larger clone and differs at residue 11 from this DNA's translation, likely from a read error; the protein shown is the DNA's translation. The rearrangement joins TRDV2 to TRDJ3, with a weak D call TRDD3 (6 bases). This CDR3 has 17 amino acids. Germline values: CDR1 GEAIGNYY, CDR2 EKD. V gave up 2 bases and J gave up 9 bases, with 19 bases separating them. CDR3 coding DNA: TGTGCCTGTGACAATGCTGGGGTTACAGGGGGCACCCGACAGATGTTTTTC. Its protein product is CACDNAGVTGGTRQMFF.

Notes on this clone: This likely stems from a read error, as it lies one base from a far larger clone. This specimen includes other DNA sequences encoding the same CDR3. The CDR3 DNA follows: TGTGCCTGCGACACCGCTGGGGGATACTCCTGGGACACCCGACAGATGTTTTTC. Residues: CACDTAGGYSWDTRQMFF. The gene calls are TRDV2 and TRDJ3; 10 nucleotides match TRDD3. Germline CDR1 reads GEAIGNYY; CDR2 reads EKD. The CDR3 spans 18 residues.

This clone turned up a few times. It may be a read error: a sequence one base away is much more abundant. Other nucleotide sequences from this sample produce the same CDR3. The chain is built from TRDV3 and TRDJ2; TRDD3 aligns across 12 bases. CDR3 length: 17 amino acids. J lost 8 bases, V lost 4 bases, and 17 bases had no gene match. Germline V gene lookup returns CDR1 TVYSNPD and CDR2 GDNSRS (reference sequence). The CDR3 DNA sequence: TGTGCCTATAAAAAGTCCTACTGGGGGATACCGACGGCACAACTCTTCTTT. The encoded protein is CAYKKSYWGIPTAQLFF.